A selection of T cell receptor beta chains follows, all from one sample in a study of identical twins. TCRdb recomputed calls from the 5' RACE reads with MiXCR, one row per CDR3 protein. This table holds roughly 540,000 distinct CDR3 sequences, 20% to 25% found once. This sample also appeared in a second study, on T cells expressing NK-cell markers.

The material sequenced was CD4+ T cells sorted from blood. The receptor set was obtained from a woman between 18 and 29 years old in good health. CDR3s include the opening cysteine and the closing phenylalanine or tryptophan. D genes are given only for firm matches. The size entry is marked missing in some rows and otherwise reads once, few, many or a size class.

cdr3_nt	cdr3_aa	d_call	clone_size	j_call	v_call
TGTGCCAGCAGTTTGGGGACAGGGACCAAATCCGAGCAGTACTTC	CASSLGTGTKSEQYF	TRBD1	NA	TRBJ2-7	TRBV11-3
TGCAGCGTAGGACAGGGGAACGAGCAGTACTTC	CSVGQGNEQYF	TRBD1	few	TRBJ2-7	TRBV29-1
TGTGCCAGCAGCTTGGTTCAGGGTTACAATGAGCAGTTCTTC	CASSLVQGYNEQFF	NA	few	TRBJ2-1	TRBV7-3
TGTGCCAGCAGCCCTTCGGACGGGGGACCTGAAGCTTTCTTT	CASSPSDGGPEAFF	NA	few	TRBJ1-1	TRBV12-3/TRBV12-4
TGTGCCAGCAGTTATCCTACCCCTAGCACAGATACGCAGTATTTT	CASSYPTPSTDTQYF	NA	few	TRBJ2-3	TRBV6-5
TGCAGTGCGACAACGGGACAGGGGGCTTACGAGCAGTACTTC	CSATTGQGAYEQYF	TRBD1	NA	TRBJ2-7	TRBV20-1
TGCGCCAGCAGCGCCGGACAGGATCGGTACGAGCAGTACTTC	CASSAGQDRYEQYF	TRBD1	NA	TRBJ2-7	TRBV5-1
TGTGCCAGCAAATGGACTAACTACAATGAGCAGTTCTTC	CASKWTNYNEQFF	NA	few	TRBJ2-1	TRBV6-2/TRBV6-3
TGTGCCAGCAGCTTGTGGAGGTTAGCGGGAGTTTGGTCCTACGAGCAGTACTTC	CASSLWRLAGVWSYEQYF	TRBD2	NA	TRBJ2-7	TRBV11-1
TGTGCCAGCAGCCAAGGGTCAGCGAACAATCAGCCCCAGCATTTT	CASSQGSANNQPQHF	NA	many	TRBJ1-5	TRBV4-2
TGTGCCAGCAGTTACGGGTCGGCGGGCCCTAACTATGGCTACACCTTC	CASSYGSAGPNYGYTF	NA	NA	TRBJ1-2	TRBV6-5
TGTGCCAGTAGTAACCGGGACAGGGGTCGTTCACCCCTCCACTTT	CASSNRDRGRSPLHF	TRBD1	NA	TRBJ1-6	TRBV19
TGCAGTGCCACCCCCCGAGACAGGAGACCCAGGCAGTACTTC	CSATPRDRRPRQYF	NA	few	TRBJ2-7	TRBV20-1
TGCAGTTCCGTCCCCACGACCTACGAGCAGTACTTC	CSSVPTTYEQYF	NA	few	TRBJ2-7	TRBV20-1
TGTGCCAGCAGTGCGGGATACACCGGGGAGCTGTTTTTT	CASSAGYTGELFF	NA	NA	TRBJ2-2	TRBV2
TGCGCCAGCAGCTCTGGAGTAGCGGGGGGTGACGAGCAGTACTTC	CASSSGVAGGDEQYF	TRBD2	few	TRBJ2-7	TRBV5-1
TGTGCCAGGAGTCCCGAACCGGGAGGTGGGCAGTATTTT	CARSPEPGGGQYF	TRBD2	few	TRBJ2-3	TRBV2
TGCAGTGCTATCAGCCCCCGGGACGAGCAGTTCTTC	CSAISPRDEQFF	NA	few	TRBJ2-1	TRBV20-1
TGTGCCAGCAGCTTATCCATACTACCCTACGAGCAGTACTTC	CASSLSILPYEQYF	NA	NA	TRBJ2-7	TRBV7-9
TGTGCCAGCACCACGGACCGTGAAAATGAGCAGTTCTTC	CASTTDRENEQFF	NA	NA	TRBJ2-1	TRBV7-2
TGCGCCAGCAGCTTCGAAGGTAGTGGGGCACCCCTCCACTTT	CASSFEGSGAPLHF	NA	NA	TRBJ1-6	TRBV5-1
TGTGCCAGCAGTCCCAGGGGGGAGGCCAAAAACATTCAGTACTTC	CASSPRGEAKNIQYF	NA	NA	TRBJ2-4	TRBV12-3/TRBV12-4
TGTGCCAGCAGCCCACAGGGATCTGTCTGGACACTGTTTTTT	CASSPQGSVWTLFF	NA	few	TRBJ1-4	TRBV7-2
TGTGCCAGCAGCTCACTTCCGGACGCGGGGCGACACTATGGCTACACCTTC	CASSSLPDAGRHYGYTF	NA	NA	TRBJ1-2	TRBV7-9
TGTGCCAGCAGCTCGGCCCCCCTTAGCACAGATACGCAGTATTTT	CASSSAPLSTDTQYF	NA	NA	TRBJ2-3	TRBV6-1
TGTGCCAGCTCACCAGGGACTAGCGGGAGAAGTTCCTACGAGCAGTACTTC	CASSPGTSGRSSYEQYF	TRBD2	few	TRBJ2-7	TRBV18
TGTGCCAGCAGCTTGTTCGGGATCTTC	CASSLFGIF	NA	many	TRBJ2-1	TRBV5-6
TGCGCCAGCAGCTTGGTAGTAGGACTAGCGGGAAATTCGGCAGATACGCAGTATTTT	CASSLVVGLAGNSADTQYF	TRBD2	few	TRBJ2-3	TRBV5-1
TGTGCCAGCAGCTCGAGGGGGCCCGAGCAGTACTTC	CASSSRGPEQYF	TRBD1	many	TRBJ2-7	TRBV5-4
TGTGCCAGCAGCTTAACAGGGCCGGTGGAGCAGTTCTTC	CASSLTGPVEQFF	NA	NA	TRBJ2-1	TRBV5-6
TGTGCCAGCAGCCAAGATCAGGGGGCAAGAGATACGCAGTATTTT	CASSQDQGARDTQYF	TRBD1	few	TRBJ2-3	TRBV4-2
TGCAGTGCTAATTGGAGGACAGGCGATGAGCAGTTCTTC	CSANWRTGDEQFF	TRBD1	NA	TRBJ2-1	TRBV20-1
TGCAGTGCTAGTGTTCCTAGCGGTTTATACGAGCAGTACTTC	CSASVPSGLYEQYF	TRBD2	NA	TRBJ2-7	TRBV20-1
TGTGCCAGCAGCTTAGTACTAGCTCCGATAATAGCGGAGCAGTACTTC	CASSLVLAPIIAEQYF	NA	NA	TRBJ2-7	TRBV7-2
TGTGCCAGCATCCCCTCCACAGGGGTTTTGGGCTACACCTTC	CASIPSTGVLGYTF	TRBD1	NA	TRBJ1-2	TRBV5-6
TGCGCCAGCAGCCTAACAGGACAGTCCTCTAACTATGGCTACACCTTC	CASSLTGQSSNYGYTF	NA	few	TRBJ1-2	TRBV5-1
TGTGCCACCAGCCAGGCGCGGGCGTTCACAGATACGCAGTATTTT	CATSQARAFTDTQYF	NA	few	TRBJ2-3	TRBV15
TGCGCCAGCAGCTTGATAGCGGGGGGTTCCTACGAGCAGTACTTC	CASSLIAGGSYEQYF	TRBD2	many	TRBJ2-7	TRBV7-2
TGCAGTGCTAGAGACCCCATGAACACTGAAGCTTTCTTT	CSARDPMNTEAFF	NA	NA	TRBJ1-1	TRBV20-1
TGTGCCAGCAGCCTACAAGGGACTATCAACTTC	CASSLQGTINF	TRBD2	few	TRBJ2-1	TRBV11-3
TGCAGCGCTGTAGCGGGGGGGCCTTCTGAGCAGTTCTTC	CSAVAGGPSEQFF	TRBD2	few	TRBJ2-1	TRBV29-1
TGTGCCAGTCAGGGGACAGGGGACTATGGCTACACCTTC	CASQGTGDYGYTF	TRBD1	many	TRBJ1-2	TRBV2
TGTGCCAAACAAACAGACAGGTTCGGACGCGGGGGCTACACCTTC	CAKQTDRFGRGGYTF	NA	few	TRBJ1-2	TRBV27